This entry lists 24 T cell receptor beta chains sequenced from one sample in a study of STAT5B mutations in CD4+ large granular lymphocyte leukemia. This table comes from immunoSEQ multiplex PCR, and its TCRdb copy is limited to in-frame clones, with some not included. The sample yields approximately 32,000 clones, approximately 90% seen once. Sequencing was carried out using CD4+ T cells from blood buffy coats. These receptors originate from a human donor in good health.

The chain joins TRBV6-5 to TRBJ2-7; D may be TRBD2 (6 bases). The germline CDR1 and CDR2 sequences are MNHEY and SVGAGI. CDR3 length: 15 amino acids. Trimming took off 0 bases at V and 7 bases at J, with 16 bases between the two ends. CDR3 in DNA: TGTGCCAGCAGTTACTCGATACGTGAAGGAGGGGAGCAGTACTTC. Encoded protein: CASSYSIREGGEQYF.

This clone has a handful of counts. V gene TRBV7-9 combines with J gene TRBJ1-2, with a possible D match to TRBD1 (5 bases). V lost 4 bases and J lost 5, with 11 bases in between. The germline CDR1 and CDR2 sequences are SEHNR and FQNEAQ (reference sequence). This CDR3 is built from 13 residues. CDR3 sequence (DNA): TGTGCCAGCAGCTCCGGGACTGCGTATGGCTACACCTTC. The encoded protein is CASSSGTAYGYTF.

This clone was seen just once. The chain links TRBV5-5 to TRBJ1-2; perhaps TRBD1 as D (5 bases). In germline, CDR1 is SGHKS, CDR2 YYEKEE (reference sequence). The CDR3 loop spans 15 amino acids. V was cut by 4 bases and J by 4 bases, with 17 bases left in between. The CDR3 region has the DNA TGTGCCAGCAGCCCGATCCATGGGACGGGCTATGGCTACACCTTC. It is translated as CASSPIHGTGYGYTF. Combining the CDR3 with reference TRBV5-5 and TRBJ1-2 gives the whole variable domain DAGVTQSPTHLIKTRGQQVTLRCSPISGHKSVSWYQQVLGQGPQFIFQYYEKEERGRGNFPDRFSARQFPNYSSELNVNALLLGDSALYLCASSPIHGTGYGYTFGSGTRLTVV.

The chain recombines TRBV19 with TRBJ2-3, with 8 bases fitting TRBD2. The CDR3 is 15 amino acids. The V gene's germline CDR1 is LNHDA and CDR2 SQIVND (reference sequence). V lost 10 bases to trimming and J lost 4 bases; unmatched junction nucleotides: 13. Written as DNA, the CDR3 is TGTGCCACGAGTACGGTAGCGGGGCCCCCAGATACGCAGTATTTT. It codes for CATSTVAGPPDTQYF.

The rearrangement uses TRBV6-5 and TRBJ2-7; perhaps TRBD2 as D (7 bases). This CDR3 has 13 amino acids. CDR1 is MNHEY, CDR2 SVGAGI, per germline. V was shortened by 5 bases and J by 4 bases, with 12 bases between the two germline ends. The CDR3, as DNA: TGTGCCAGCAGTCGGGGGGCAGGGTACGAGCAGTACTTC. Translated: CASSRGAGYEQYF.

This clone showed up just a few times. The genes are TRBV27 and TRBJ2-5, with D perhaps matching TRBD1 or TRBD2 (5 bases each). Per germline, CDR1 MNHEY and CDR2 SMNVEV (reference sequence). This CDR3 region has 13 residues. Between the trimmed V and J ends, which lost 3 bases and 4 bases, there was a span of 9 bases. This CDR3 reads CASSFWGTETQYF. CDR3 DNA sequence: TGTGCCAGCAGTTTTTGGGGGACAGAGACCCAGTACTTC.

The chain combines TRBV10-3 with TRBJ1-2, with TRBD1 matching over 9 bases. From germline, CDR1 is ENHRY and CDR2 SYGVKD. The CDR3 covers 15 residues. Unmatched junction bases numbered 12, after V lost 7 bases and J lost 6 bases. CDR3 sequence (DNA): TGTGCCATCACCCGGGACAGGGCGGGGGTTAATGGCTACACCTTC. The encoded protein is CAITRDRAGVNGYTF.

CDR3 nucleotide sequence: TGTGCCAGCATTCGGGGTTCAGTAGAGACCCAGTACTTC. It encodes CASIRGSVETQYF. The rearrangement uses TRBV2 and TRBJ2-5, with D possibly TRBD2 on 5 matching bases. CDR1 is SNHLY, CDR2 FYNNEI, per germline. This CDR3 contains 13 residues. V gave up 7 bases and J gave up 4 bases, with 13 bases separating them.

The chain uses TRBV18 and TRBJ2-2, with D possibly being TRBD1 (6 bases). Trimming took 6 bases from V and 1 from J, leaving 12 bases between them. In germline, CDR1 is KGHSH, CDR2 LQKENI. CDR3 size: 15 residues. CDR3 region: CASSIRQENTGELFF. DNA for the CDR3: TGTGCCAGCTCCATCAGACAGGAGAACACCGGGGAGCTGTTTTTT.

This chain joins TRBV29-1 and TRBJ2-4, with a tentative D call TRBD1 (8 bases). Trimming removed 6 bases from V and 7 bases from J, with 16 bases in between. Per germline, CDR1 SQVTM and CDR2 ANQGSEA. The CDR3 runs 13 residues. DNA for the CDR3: TGCAGCGTGAAAGACAGGGGAGGGAACATTCAGTACTTC. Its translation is CSVKDRGGNIQYF.

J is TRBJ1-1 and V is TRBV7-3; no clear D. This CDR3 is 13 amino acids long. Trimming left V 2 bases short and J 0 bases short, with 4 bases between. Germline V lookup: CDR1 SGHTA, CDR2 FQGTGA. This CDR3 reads CASSLSVNTEAFF. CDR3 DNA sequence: TGTGCCAGCAGCTTATCGGTGAACACTGAAGCTTTCTTT.

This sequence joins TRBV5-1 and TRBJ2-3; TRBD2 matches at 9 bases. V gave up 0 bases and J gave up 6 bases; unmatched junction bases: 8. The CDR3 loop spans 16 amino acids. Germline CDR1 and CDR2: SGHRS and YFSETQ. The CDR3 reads CASSLGLAGPLDTQYF. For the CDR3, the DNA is TGCGCCAGCAGCTTGGGTCTAGCGGGACCCCTCGATACGCAGTATTTT.

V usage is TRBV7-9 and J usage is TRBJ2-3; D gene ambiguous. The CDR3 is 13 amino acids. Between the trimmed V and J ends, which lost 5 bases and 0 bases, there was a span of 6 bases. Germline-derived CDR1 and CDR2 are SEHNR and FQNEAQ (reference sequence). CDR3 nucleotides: TGTGCCAGCAGCCTAGACAGCACAGATACGCAGTATTTT. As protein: CASSLDSTDTQYF.

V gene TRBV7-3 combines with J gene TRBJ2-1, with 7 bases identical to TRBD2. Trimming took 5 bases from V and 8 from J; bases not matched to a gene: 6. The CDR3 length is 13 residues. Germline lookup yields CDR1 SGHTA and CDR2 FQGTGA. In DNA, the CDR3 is TGTGCCAGCAGCCCGACTAGCAGGGATGAGCAGTTCTTC. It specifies CASSPTSRDEQFF.

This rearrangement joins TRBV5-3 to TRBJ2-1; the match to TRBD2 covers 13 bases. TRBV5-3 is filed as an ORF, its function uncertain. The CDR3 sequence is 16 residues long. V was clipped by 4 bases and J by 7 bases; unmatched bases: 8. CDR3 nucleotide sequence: TGTGCCAGAAGCCATGGACTAGCGGGAGTGAGGAATGAGCAGTTCTTC. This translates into CARSHGLAGVRNEQFF.

CDR3 region: CASSLSWARGRGTGELFF. For the CDR3, the DNA is TGTGCCAGCAGCTTATCATGGGCACGGGGAAGGGGCACCGGGGAGCTGTTTTTT. This chain connects TRBV11-2 to TRBJ2-2, with D perhaps being TRBD1 or TRBD2 (5 bases each). Trimming cost V 2 bases and J 4 bases, with 20 bases left between them. Germline V CDR1 and CDR2: SGHAT, FQNNGV. CDR3 size: 18 residues.

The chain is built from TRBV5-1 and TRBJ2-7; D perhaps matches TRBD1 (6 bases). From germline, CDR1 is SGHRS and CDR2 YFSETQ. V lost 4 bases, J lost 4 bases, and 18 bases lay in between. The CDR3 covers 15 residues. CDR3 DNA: TGCGCCAGCAGCCACCCTGGCACAGGGTCTTACGAGCAGTACTTC. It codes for CASSHPGTGSYEQYF.

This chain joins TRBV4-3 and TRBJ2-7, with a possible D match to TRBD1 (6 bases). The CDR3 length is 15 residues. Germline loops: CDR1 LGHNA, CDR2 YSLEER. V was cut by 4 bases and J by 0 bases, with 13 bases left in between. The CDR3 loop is CASSPAGASSYEQYF. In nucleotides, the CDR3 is TGCGCCAGCAGCCCCGCAGGGGCCAGCTCCTACGAGCAGTACTTC.

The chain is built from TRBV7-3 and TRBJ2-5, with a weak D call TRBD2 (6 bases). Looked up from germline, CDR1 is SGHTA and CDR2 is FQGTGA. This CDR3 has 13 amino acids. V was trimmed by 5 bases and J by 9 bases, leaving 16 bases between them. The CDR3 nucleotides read TGTGCCAGCAGCGGAGTAGGGGAGGCGGCCCAGTACTTC. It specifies CASSGVGEAAQYF.

Here the CDR3 DNA reads TGTGCCAGTAGTATATGGGGGGACTATGGCTACACCTTC. It is translated as CASSIWGDYGYTF. The chain combines TRBV19 with TRBJ1-2, with D possibly matching TRBD1 (5 bases). Germline lookup yields CDR1 LNHDA and CDR2 SQIVND (reference sequence). This CDR3 is 13 amino acids long. V lost 2 bases to trimming and J lost 3 bases, with 7 bases between them. The variable domain in full, with the rest retrieved from reference TRBV19 and TRBJ1-2, is DGGITQSPKYLFRKEGQNVTLSCEQNLNHDAMYWYRQDPGQGLRLIYYSQIVNDFQKGDIAEGYSVSREKKESFPLTVTSAQKNPTAFYLCASSIWGDYGYTFGSGTRLTVV.

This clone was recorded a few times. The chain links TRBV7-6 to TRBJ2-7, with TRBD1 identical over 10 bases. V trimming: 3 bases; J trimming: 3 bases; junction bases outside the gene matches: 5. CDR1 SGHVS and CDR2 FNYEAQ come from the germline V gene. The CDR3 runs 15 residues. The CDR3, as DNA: TGTGCCAGCAGCTTTGACAGGGGGCCTCGCTACGAGCAGTACTTC. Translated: CASSFDRGPRYEQYF.

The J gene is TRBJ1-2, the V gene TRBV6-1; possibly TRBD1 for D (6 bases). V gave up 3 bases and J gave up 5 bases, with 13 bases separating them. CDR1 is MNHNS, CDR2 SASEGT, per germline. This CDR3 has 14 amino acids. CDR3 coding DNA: TGTGCCAGCAGTGAGGGGGGGCCCCAATATGGCTACACCTTC. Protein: CASSEGGPQYGYTF.

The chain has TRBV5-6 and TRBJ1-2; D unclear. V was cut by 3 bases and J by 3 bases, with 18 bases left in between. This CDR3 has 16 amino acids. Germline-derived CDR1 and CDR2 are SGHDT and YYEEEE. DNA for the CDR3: TGTGCCAGCAGCTCAGGCCAACCTTCTCACTACTATGGCTACACCTTC. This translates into CASSSGQPSHYYGYTF.

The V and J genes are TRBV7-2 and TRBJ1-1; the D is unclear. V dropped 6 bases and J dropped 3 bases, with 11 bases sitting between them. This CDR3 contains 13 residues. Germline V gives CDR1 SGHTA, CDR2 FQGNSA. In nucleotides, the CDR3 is TGTGCCAGCAGTAGGTTTGGGGACACTGAAGCTTTCTTT. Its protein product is CASSRFGDTEAFF.